This record concerns one T cell receptor beta chain sequence. Its antigen is still unknown. This record comes from a study of blood T cells in healthy people across ages. As for the study in general: About one barcoded beta molecule per two T cells was the capture yield of template switching.

A second PCR of 7 to 11 cycles used a sample-barcoded 5' primer and a J-beta primer mix. Each CDR3 protein is one row after TCRdb ran MiXCR on the 5' RACE reads. The table has some 1.5 million distinct CDR3 sequences, approximately 42% seen once; the top ten hold approximately 4%. Study-level findings and limits: More naive CD4+ cells and higher diversity marked long-lived donors relative to aged donors. A roughly linear fall in TCR beta diversity per million T cells was seen with increasing age.

This CDR3 has 14 residues. V was cut by 3 bases and J by 5 bases, with 13 bases left in between. CDR1 is KGHSH and CDR2 is LQKENI in the germline V gene. The sequenced sample consisted of blood. V and J are TRBV18 and TRBJ2-5, with a possible D match to TRBD1 (6 bases). The receptor was derived from a woman aged 18 to 35 in good health. This chain's CDR3 is CASSPQGQRETQYF. The DNA for the CDR3 is TGTGCCAGCTCACCGCAGGGGCAACGGGAGACCCAGTACTTC.